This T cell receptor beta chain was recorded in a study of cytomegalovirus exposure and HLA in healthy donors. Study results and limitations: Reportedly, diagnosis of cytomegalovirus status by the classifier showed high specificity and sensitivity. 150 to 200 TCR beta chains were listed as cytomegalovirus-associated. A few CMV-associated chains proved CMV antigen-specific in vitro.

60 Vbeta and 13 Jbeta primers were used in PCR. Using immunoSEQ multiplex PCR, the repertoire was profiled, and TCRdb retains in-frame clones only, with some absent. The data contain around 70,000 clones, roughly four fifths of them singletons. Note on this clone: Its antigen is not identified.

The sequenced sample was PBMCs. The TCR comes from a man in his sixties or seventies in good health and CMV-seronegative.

The CDR3 reads CAISGPGQGKYEQYF. The CDR3 nucleotides are TGTGCCATCAGTGGACCGGGACAGGGGAAATACGAGCAGTACTTC. This rearrangement joins TRBV10-3 to TRBJ2-7, with 10 positions matching TRBD1. The CDR3 loop spans 15 amino acids. With V trimmed by 4 bases and J by 4 bases, 7 bases remained unmatched. The germline V gene has CDR1 ENHRY and CDR2 SYGVKD.